Each of the 7 T cell receptor beta chains below was sequenced from the same sample in a study of T cells in Graves' hyperthyroidism and ophthalmopathy. RNA transcripts gave rise to amplified TCR beta CDR3 regions. A first-round RT-PCR of the TCR CDR3 used the HTBI primer set. MiXCR, run by TCRdb on the multiplex PCR reads, gives a single entry per CDR3 protein. The profile shows about 96,000 distinct CDR3 sequences, over 50% of them singletons. The source material was blood. These receptors originate from a woman aged 35 to 49 with Graves' hyperthyroidism.

This clonotype was counted only a few times. The chain combines TRBV20-1 with TRBJ1-2; 10 bases match TRBD1. V lost 5 bases to trimming and J lost 8 bases; unmatched junction nucleotides: 11. The V gene's germline CDR1 is DFQATT and CDR2 SNEGSKA (reference sequence). The CDR3 extends over 14 amino acids. The CDR3 here is CSAPHPTGGYGYTF. CDR3 nucleotide sequence: TGCAGTGCTCCACACCCGACAGGGGGCTACGGCTACACCTTC.

With respect to this clonotype: Its ends do not fully match the called genes, so a read error is possible. The chain has TRBV15 and TRBJ1-4; no definite D call. Germline V lookup: CDR1 LNHNV, CDR2 YYDKDF (reference sequence). This CDR3 spans 12 amino acids. The CDR3 nucleotides read TGTGCCATCAGCAGAGTTAACCAGCCACTGTTTTTT. Translating it yields CAISRVNQPLFF. Supplemented by reference TRBV15 and TRBJ1-4, the full variable domain reads DAMVIQNPRYQVTQFGKPVTLSCSQTLNHNVMYWYQQKSSQAPKLLFHYYDKDFNNEADTPDNFQSRRPNTSFCFLDIRSPGLGDTAMYLCAISRVNQPLFFGSGTQLSVL.

This clonotype was seen repeatedly, ten times or more. The genes are TRBV12-3 or TRBV12-4 and TRBJ1-1; 9 bases are shared with TRBD1. Trimming at V came to 5 bases and at J to 11 bases, leaving 12 bases not matched to a gene. The CDR3 loop spans 14 amino acids. The CDR3 region has the DNA TGTGCCAGCAGTCCTTTGGGACAGGGTTTCGCGGCTTTCTTT. It is translated as CASSPLGQGFAAFF.

Turning to this clonotype: As the CDR3 is not closed by the conserved phenylalanine or tryptophan, this likely results from a read error. It is unclear where the CDR3 begins or ends on the DNA, so no DNA is shown, and the CDR3 is as TCRdb lists it. This sequence joins TRBV5-4 and TRBJ2-7; the table's D call, TRBD1, was not checked against the DNA. Germline CDR1 is SGHNT and CDR2 is YYREEE (reference sequence). The CDR3 sequence runs 9 residues, both termini included. The CDR3: CASRPDRGY.

CDR3 coding DNA: TGTGCCAGCACCATAAATCCCGGGACAGGGCCCTACAATGAGCAGTTCTTC. The encoded protein is CASTINPGTGPYNEQFF. The rearrangement joins TRBV6-5 to TRBJ2-1, with 9 bases that match TRBD1. Germline values: CDR1 MNHEY, CDR2 SVGAGI. The trim removed 7 bases at V and 2 bases at J, leaving 12 bases unmatched. The CDR3 runs to 17 residues.

CDR3 sequence reads: CASSLAGGGNQPQHF. The CDR3 nucleotides read TGTGCCAGCAGTTTAGCGGGGGGAGGCAATCAGCCCCAGCATTTT. The chain uses TRBV12-3 or TRBV12-4 and TRBJ1-5; possible D gene TRBD1, 5 bases. The CDR3 is 15 residues long. Deletions cut 0 bases from V and 2 bases from J, with 8 bases between.

The CDR3 DNA reads TGTGCCAGCAGCGAGGCGGGCGCAGAAGAAAAACTGTTTTTT. It yields the protein CASSEAGAEEKLFF. The chain combines TRBV7-9 with TRBJ1-4; no clear D. The germline V gene has CDR1 SEHNR and CDR2 FQNEAQ (reference sequence). Trimming cost V 5 bases and J 8 bases, with 15 bases left between them. The CDR3 spans 14 residues.